This T cell receptor (beta chain) was retrieved from a study of blood T cells in healthy people across ages. Regarding the study as a whole: Older age went with lower TCR beta diversity per million T cells, in a roughly linear way.

CDR3 length equals 15 residues. Germline V lookup: CDR1 SGDLS, CDR2 YYNGEE. Trimming took off 0 bases at V and 1 base at J, with 10 bases between the two ends. A second PCR of 7 to 11 cycles used a sample-barcoded 5' primer and a J-beta primer mix. TCRdb used MiXCR to reprocess the 5' RACE reads, holding one entry per CDR3 protein. This sample yields about 780,000 distinct CDR3 sequences, of which 55% to 65% are seen a single time; about a quarter belongs to the top ten. In the case of this clonotype: Its antigen is undetermined.

Input material: blood. This chain joins TRBV9 and TRBJ2-5, with TRBD2 as a possible D gene (7 bases). This sequence was found in a young man in good health. This CDR3 is CASSVAAGAQETQYF. The CDR3 DNA reads as TGTGCCAGCAGCGTAGCCGCGGGGGCCCAAGAGACCCAGTACTTC. The full variable domain, its missing parts supplied by reference TRBV9 and TRBJ2-5, is DSGVTQTPKHLITATGQRVTLRCSPRSGDLSVYWYQQSLDQGLQFLIQYYNGEERAKGNILERFSAQQFPDLHSELNLSSLELGDSALYFCASSVAAGAQETQYFGPGTRLLVL.